These T cell receptor beta chains were read from a single sample in a study of blood T cells in healthy people across ages. One entry per CDR3 protein results from TCRdb running MiXCR on the 5' RACE reads. The sample has about 1.4 million distinct CDR3 sequences, 59% seen once. Sequences were obtained from blood. The receptor source for this set is a man younger than 35 in good health. Both conserved end residues are part of each CDR3. D genes are given only for firm matches. Expanded clones are given a class, and other clones once, few, many or no size at all.

few TRBJ2-3 TRBV29-1 NA TGCAGCGTTGAGAACCAGGTCACAGATACGCAGTATTTT CSVENQVTDTQYF
NA TRBJ1-2 TRBV28 NA TGTGCCAGCAGTAGCCAGGGACTATTCTATGGCTACACCTTC CASSSQGLFYGYTF
many TRBJ1-4 TRBV28 NA TGTGCCAGCAGTTCCTGGACAGATTCAGCAACTAATGAAAAACTGTTTTTT CASSSWTDSATNEKLFF
few TRBJ2-7 TRBV20-1 NA TGCAGTGCTAGAGATTATAGGAGGGGCTCCTACAATGAGCAGTACTTC CSARDYRRGSYNEQYF
NA TRBJ1-2 TRBV7-9 NA TGTGCCAGCAGTCATCAGACAGGACCCTATGGCTACACCTTC CASSHQTGPYGYTF
NA TRBJ1-5 TRBV12-3/TRBV12-4 NA TGTGCCAGCAGTTTAGCGCTCGGGGTATCGGGTCAGCCCCAGCATTTT CASSLALGVSGQPQHF
NA TRBJ1-6 TRBV4-1 NA TGCGCCAGCAGCCAAGAACCAGACGCAGGGGAGAATTCACCCCTCCACTTT CASSQEPDAGENSPLHF
few TRBJ2-5 TRBV29-1 NA TGCAGCGTTGGACAGGTTATACAAGAGACCCAGTACTTC CSVGQVIQETQYF
NA TRBJ2-1 TRBV7-9 NA TGTGCCAGCAGCCCTGTCCGGGGGGCCGAGAAGGAGCAGTTCTTC CASSPVRGAEKEQFF
NA TRBJ2-7 TRBV7-2 TRBD2 TGTGCCAGCAGCCCTAGCGGGAGGGCGACCTACGAGCAGTACTTC CASSPSGRATYEQYF
NA TRBJ2-1 TRBV6-1 TRBD2 TGTGCCAGCAGCCCCGGAGCGGGAGTAGGTGAGCAGTTCTTC CASSPGAGVGEQFF
NA TRBJ2-3 TRBV28 NA TGTGCCGTAAAGGAGGACACCCATACGCAGTATTTT CAVKEDTHTQYF
NA TRBJ2-1 TRBV2 NA TGTGCCAGCTTCCCCGGCGGGCTTAGCTCCTACAATGAGCAGTTCTTC CASFPGGLSSYNEQFF
NA TRBJ1-6 TRBV7-2 NA TGTGCCAGCCCCAGGGTCCCAGGAGCTAATTCACCCCTCCAGTTT CASPRVPGANSPLQF
NA TRBJ2-5 TRBV10-3 NA TGTGCCATCAGTGAGTCTCCAGGAGAGACCCAGTACTTC CAISESPGETQYF
NA TRBJ1-2 TRBV14 NA TGTGCCAGCAGCCAAAGAGGGGGGGCTAACTATGGCTACACCTTC CASSQRGGANYGYTF
NA TRBJ2-5 TRBV5-1 NA TGCGCCAGCAGCTTGGAGGGTCGGATGAGCGGAGAGACCCAGTACTTC CASSLEGRMSGETQYF
once TRBJ2-3 TRBV19 TRBD2 TGTGCCAGTAGCACTAGCGGGATCCCAGATACGCAGTATTTT CASSTSGIPDTQYF
NA TRBJ2-1 TRBV29-1 TRBD1 TGCAGCGTGACGGGACAGAATGAGCAGTTCTTC CSVTGQNEQFF
NA TRBJ1-2 TRBV6-1 TRBD1 TGTGCCAGCAGTGAACGGGACAGCGGCTGGGGTGGCTACACCTTC CASSERDSGWGGYTF
NA TRBJ2-1 TRBV5-5 NA TGTGCCAGCAGCTTCTCGGGCATACCCTACAATGAGCAGTTCTTC CASSFSGIPYNEQFF
NA TRBJ1-4 TRBV27 TRBD1 TGTGCCAGCAGTACCTCCGGGACAGGGCTTGAAAAACTGTTTTTT CASSTSGTGLEKLFF
few TRBJ2-1 TRBV4-1 NA TGCGCCAGCAGCCAAGATAACGGGGACAATGAGCAGTTCTTC CASSQDNGDNEQFF
NA TRBJ2-5 TRBV5-1 TRBD2 TGCGCCAGCAGCGTTGGACTAGCGGTCCGCCAAGAGACCCAGTACTTC CASSVGLAVRQETQYF
NA TRBJ2-7 TRBV4-1 TRBD1 TGCGCCAGCAGCCACACCGGGACAGGGGTGTACGAGCAGTACTTC CASSHTGTGVYEQYF
few TRBJ1-2 TRBV10-3 NA TGTGCCATCAGTGAAGTAAATACCTATGGCTACACCTTC CAISEVNTYGYTF
NA TRBJ1-1 TRBV28 NA TGTGCCAGCAGGATGGGGCTGAACACTGAAGCTTTCTTT CASRMGLNTEAFF
NA TRBJ1-4 TRBV28 NA TGTGCCAGCAGTTTGGTGCCTCAGGGGATTGCAACTAATGAAAAACTGTTTTTT CASSLVPQGIATNEKLFF
NA TRBJ1-4 TRBV4-2 TRBD1 TGTGCCAGCAGCCAAGATCTCAGGGGGGATGAAAAACTGTTTTTT CASSQDLRGDEKLFF
many TRBJ2-5 TRBV6-2/TRBV6-3 NA TGTGCCAGCAGTTACACGGAGACCCAGTACTTC CASSYTETQYF
NA TRBJ1-1 TRBV6-6 NA TGTGCCAGCAGTTACGTGAAAGGGGTCGACACTGAAGCTTTCTTT CASSYVKGVDTEAFF
once TRBJ2-4 TRBV24-1 NA TGTGCCACCAGTGATACCAAGGCAGGGATAGCTGAGAAAAACATTCAGTACTTC CATSDTKAGIAEKNIQYF